This T cell receptor (beta chain) was retrieved from a study of cytomegalovirus exposure and HLA in healthy donors. Study background: In a previous analysis, 110 million or so unique TCR beta sequences were found from 170 million or so T cells.

PCR employed 60 Vbeta and 13 Jbeta primers. Libraries were prepared by immunoSEQ multiplex PCR; TCRdb keeps only in-frame clonotypes and omits some of them. The data show 180,000 or so clones, 80% seen once. Overall study findings and caveats: Accurate prediction of HLA-A and HLA-B alleles (for most subjects) was reportedly achieved from TCR beta sequences. There was a cluster of highly shared sequence variants that was likely a sequencing artifact.

Germline CDR1 and CDR2: KGHSH and LQKENI. The CDR3 contains 16 residues. V shed 2 bases, J shed 4 bases, and the junction held 2 bases outside the gene matches. Turning to this clone: Its antigen is unknown.

The sequenced sample consisted of PBMCs. The origin of this receptor is a girl aged 10 to 17 in good health and CMV-seropositive. This chain uses TRBV18 with TRBJ2-2; 12 bases are a match to TRBD2. This CDR3 reads CASSPGLAGLTGELFF. The DNA of the CDR3 is TGTGCCAGCTCACCAGGACTAGCGGGACTCACCGGGGAGCTGTTTTTT.